This TCR beta chain was observed in a study of OX40 agonist ivuxolimab in advanced cancers. For the study at large: Patients were treated with intravenous ivuxolimab, dosed at 0.01 to 10 mg/kg and infused every 2 weeks. Dose-escalation patients' cancers were hepatocellular carcinoma, melanoma, renal cell or head and neck cancer.

This CDR3 contains 15 residues. Germline V gene data show CDR1 as SGHNT and CDR2 as YENEEA. V gave up 5 bases and J gave up 4 bases; unmatched junction bases: 7. Sequencing was performed with immunoSEQ multiplex PCR; in TCRdb, only in-frame clones are kept and a portion is missing. The repertoire has around 75,000 clones, around 92% of them found once; the top ten carry about 2.3%. The chain recombines TRBV11-3 with TRBJ2-5; TRBD2 aligns across 10 bases. The sequenced sample was CD4+ or CD8+ T cells sorted from blood, obtained in a trial of the OX40 agonist ivuxolimab. The clonotype comes from an adult with an advanced solid tumor such as melanoma, head and neck, liver or kidney cancer. The CDR3 sequence is CASSAASGSRETQYF. The CDR3 DNA is TGTGCCAGCAGCGCCGCTAGCGGGAGTCGAGAGACCCAGTACTTC.